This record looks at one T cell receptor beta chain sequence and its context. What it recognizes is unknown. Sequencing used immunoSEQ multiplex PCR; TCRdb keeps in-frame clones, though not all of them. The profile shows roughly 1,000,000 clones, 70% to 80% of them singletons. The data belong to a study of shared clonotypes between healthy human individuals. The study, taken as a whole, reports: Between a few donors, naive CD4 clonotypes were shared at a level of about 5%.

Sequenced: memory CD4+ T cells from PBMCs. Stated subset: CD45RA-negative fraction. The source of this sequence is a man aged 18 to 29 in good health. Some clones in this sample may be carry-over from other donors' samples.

This chain's CDR3 is CASSPGGGSSYNEQFF. Here the CDR3 DNA reads TGCGCCAGCAGTCCCGGCGGCGGGAGCTCCTACAATGAGCAGTTCTTC. The V and J genes are TRBV5-1 and TRBJ2-1; 7 nucleotides align to TRBD2. This CDR3 has 16 residues. Germline V gene data show CDR1 as SGHRS and CDR2 as YFSETQ. The V and J ends lost 5 bases and 0 bases, in that order; junction bases with no gene match: 8.